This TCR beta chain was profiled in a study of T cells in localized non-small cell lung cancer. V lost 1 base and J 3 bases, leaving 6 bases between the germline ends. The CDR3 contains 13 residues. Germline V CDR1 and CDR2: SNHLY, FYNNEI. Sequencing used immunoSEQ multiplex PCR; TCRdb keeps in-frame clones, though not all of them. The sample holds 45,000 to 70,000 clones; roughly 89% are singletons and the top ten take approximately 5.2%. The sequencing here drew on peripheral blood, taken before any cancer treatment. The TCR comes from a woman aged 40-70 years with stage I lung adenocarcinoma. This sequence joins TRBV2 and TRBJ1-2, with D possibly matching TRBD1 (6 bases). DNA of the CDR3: TGTGCCAGCAGTGAAGGGACAGACTATGGCTACACCTTC. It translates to CASSEGTDYGYTF.